This T cell receptor (beta chain) was identified in a study of OX40 agonist ivuxolimab in advanced cancers. Study at large: Every 2 weeks, patients received ivuxolimab intravenously, dosed at 0.01 to 10 mg/kg.

Sequenced by immunoSEQ multiplex PCR; TCRdb stores in-frame clones only, minus some. The sample has approximately 47,000 clones; just under 90% are singletons. V was pared by 3 bases and J by 6 bases, with 3 bases of the junction left unmatched. Per the germline V gene, CDR1 is SGHVS and CDR2 is FQNEAQ. There are 15 residues in the CDR3. The sequencing here drew on CD4+ or CD8+ T cells sorted from blood, taken in a trial of the OX40 agonist ivuxolimab. The V call is TRBV7-8, the J call TRBJ2-1; TRBD2 matches at 12 bases. This receptor was obtained from an adult with an advanced solid tumor such as melanoma, head and neck, liver or kidney cancer. DNA of the CDR3: TGTGCCAGCAGCTTCGGACTAGCGGGAACCAATGAGCAGTTCTTC. It specifies CASSFGLAGTNEQFF.